Shown below are 27 T cell receptor beta chains from a single sample sequenced in a study of OX40 agonist ivuxolimab in advanced cancers. Sequenced by immunoSEQ multiplex PCR; TCRdb stores in-frame clones only, minus some. The sample holds roughly 58,000 clones; approximately 90% are singletons and the top ten take roughly 0.77%. The sequencing used CD4+ or CD8+ T cells sorted from blood, collected in a trial of the OX40 agonist ivuxolimab. The origin of the receptors is an adult with an advanced solid tumor such as melanoma, head and neck, liver or kidney cancer.

This clone was counted a single time. This rearrangement joins TRBV10-2 to TRBJ2-2; D remains ambiguous. Germline V CDR1 and CDR2: WSHSY, SAAADI. CDR3 length equals 12 residues. V was cut by 2 bases and J by 5 bases, with 3 bases left in between. The CDR3 loop reads CASSEPTGELFF. CDR3 DNA: TGCGCCAGCAGTGAGCCGACCGGGGAGCTGTTTTTT.

V and J are TRBV4-1 and TRBJ1-1; the D gene is possibly TRBD1 (6 bases). The CDR3 length is 15 residues. Germline V gene sequence: CDR1 MGHRA, CDR2 YSYEKL. V was trimmed by 2 bases and J by 4 bases, leaving 14 bases between them. The CDR3, as DNA: TGCGCCAGCAGCCAACAGACAGGCTTATCCACTGAAGCTTTCTTT. It is translated as CASSQQTGLSTEAFF.

The V and J genes are TRBV10-3 and TRBJ2-7; TRBD1 agrees at 7 bases. The V and J ends lost 6 bases and 2 bases, in that order; junction bases with no gene match: 7. Germline-derived CDR1 and CDR2 are ENHRY and SYGVKD. The CDR3 spans 14 residues. CDR3 DNA sequence: TGTGCCATCAGGACAGGGTCATCGACCTACGAGCAGTACTTC. Translation: CAIRTGSSTYEQYF.

The CDR3 nucleotides are TGTGCCAGCAGTGAGGACGGTCATGAGCAGTTCTTC. Its translation is CASSEDGHEQFF. The chain joins TRBV2 to TRBJ2-1; no definite D call. V was trimmed by 3 bases and J by 8 bases, leaving 8 bases between them. Germline lookup yields CDR1 SNHLY and CDR2 FYNNEI. CDR3 length equals 12 residues.

About this clone itself: Other DNA sequences in the same sample also yield this CDR3. The rearrangement links TRBV5-6 to TRBJ1-3; D gene ambiguous. The V gene lost 3 bases and the J gene lost 3 bases, with 16 bases spanning the gap. The CDR3 totals 16 residues. Germline V gene sequence: CDR1 SGHDT, CDR2 YYEEEE. The CDR3 loop reads CASSYRAPRSGNTIYF. CDR3 sequence (DNA): TGTGCCAGCAGCTACCGGGCTCCTAGAAGTGGAAACACCATATATTTT.

The chain combines TRBV19 with TRBJ1-5; D gene ambiguous. Germline loops: CDR1 LNHDA, CDR2 SQIVND (reference sequence). V shed 0 bases and J shed 0 bases, with 6 bases lying between them. The CDR3 is 15 residues long. This CDR3 is CASSIDRTSNQPQHF. The CDR3 DNA follows: TGTGCCAGTAGTATAGACAGGACTAGCAATCAGCCCCAGCATTTT.

The genes are TRBV9 and TRBJ2-1; 8 bases align to TRBD1. CDR1 is SGDLS and CDR2 is YYNGEE in the germline V gene. V lost 0 bases, J lost 3 bases, and 20 bases stayed unmatched. The length of the CDR3 is 21 residues. CDR3 amino acids: CASSVGPTGTGLISSYNEQFF. DNA of the CDR3: TGTGCCAGCAGCGTAGGGCCAACCGGGACAGGATTAATTAGTAGCTACAATGAGCAGTTCTTC.

V gene TRBV28 combines with J gene TRBJ1-2; 8 positions agree with TRBD1. V lost 5 bases to trimming and J lost 4 bases; unmatched junction nucleotides: 9. The CDR3 has 15 residues. The germline CDR1 and CDR2 sequences are MDHEN and SYDVKM. CDR3 amino acids: CASSRSGQAAYGYTF. The CDR3 coding sequence is TGTGCCAGCAGTCGCTCGGGACAGGCTGCCTATGGCTACACCTTC.

The chain uses TRBV18 and TRBJ1-1; D unclear. V dropped 5 bases and J dropped 2 bases, with 6 bases sitting between them. The CDR3 has 12 residues. The V gene's germline CDR1 is KGHSH and CDR2 LQKENI. This CDR3 reads CASSSVNTEAFF. The CDR3 DNA reads as TGTGCCAGCTCATCCGTAAACACTGAAGCTTTCTTT.

The chain couples TRBV5-4 to TRBJ2-3; 13 bases map to TRBD2. The germline CDR1 and CDR2 sequences are SGHNT and YYREEE (reference sequence). V lost 10 bases, J lost 4 bases, and 6 bases stayed unmatched. The CDR3 length is 14 residues. The CDR3 DNA reads as TGTGCCGGAGGACTAGCGGGAGACCCAGATACGCAGTATTTT. The encoded protein is CAGGLAGDPDTQYF.

The CDR3 DNA is TGCGCCAGCAGTGATGGACAGGGGAGGACAGATACGCAGTATTTT. It yields the protein CASSDGQGRTDTQYF. The chain employs TRBV10-1 and TRBJ2-3; 9 bases agree with TRBD1. CDR1 and CDR2 (germline): WNHNN, SYGVQD (reference sequence). Unmatched junction bases numbered 4, after V lost 3 bases and J lost 3 bases. The CDR3 is 15 residues long.

J is TRBJ2-7 and V is TRBV9, with D unresolved. Germline values: CDR1 SGDLS, CDR2 YYNGEE. V shed 4 bases and J shed 2 bases, with 10 bases lying between them. The CDR3 runs to 13 residues. The CDR3 protein is CASSRHEAYEQYF. The CDR3 DNA is TGTGCCAGCAGCCGTCATGAAGCCTACGAGCAGTACTTC.

This sequence joins TRBV30 and TRBJ2-5; 11 bases map to TRBD2. CDR1 and CDR2 (germline): GTSNPN, SVGIG (reference sequence). V was clipped by 7 bases and J by 5 bases; unmatched bases: 9. This CDR3 is 14 amino acids long. The CDR3 DNA is TGTGCCTTCTCTCTAGCGGGGGGAATTGAGACCCAGTACTTC. Encoded protein: CAFSLAGGIETQYF.

Remarks on this clone: Other DNA sequences from this sample encode an identical CDR3 as well. The chain couples TRBV25-1 to TRBJ2-3, with D uncertain. Germline V gene lookup returns CDR1 MGHDK and CDR2 SYGVNS. The CDR3 is made up of 15 amino acids. Between the trimmed V and J ends, which lost 5 bases and 2 bases, there was a span of 14 bases. Here the CDR3 DNA reads TGTGCCAGCAGTACCCAAACGGCCCACACAGATACGCAGTATTTT. Protein sequence: CASSTQTAHTDTQYF.

V is TRBV25-1 and J is TRBJ2-2; perhaps D is TRBD1 or TRBD2 (6 bases each). V was trimmed by 7 bases and J by 8 bases, leaving 14 bases between them. The CDR3 covers 13 residues. Germline assignment: CDR1 MGHDK and CDR2 SYGVNS. In DNA, the CDR3 is TGTGCCAGCACCGACTGGGGGGCTGGGGAGCTGTTTTTT. Protein product: CASTDWGAGELFF.

The chain is built from TRBV11-2 and TRBJ1-2, with 9 positions matching TRBD1. The trim removed 5 bases at V and 8 bases at J, leaving 9 bases unmatched. CDR1 and CDR2 (germline): SGHAT, FQNNGV. The CDR3 length is 14 residues. As DNA, the CDR3 is TGTGCCAGCAGCCGACGACAGGGGGTTGGAGGCTACACCTTC. It is translated as CASSRRQGVGGYTF.

As for this clone: Other DNA sequences in the same sample also yield this CDR3. The chain joins TRBV7-9 to TRBJ2-3; TRBD2 matches at 7 bases. Germline CDR1 is SEHNR and CDR2 is FQNEAQ (reference sequence). This CDR3 comprises 14 residues. The junction had 2 bases not matched to a gene; V was cut back by 4 bases and J by 1 base. CDR3 amino acids: CASSSSGGTDTQYF. DNA for the CDR3: TGTGCCAGCAGCTCGAGCGGGGGCACAGATACGCAGTATTTT. The variable domain in full, completed from reference TRBV7-9 and TRBJ2-3, reads DTGVSQNPRHKITKRGQNVTFRCDPISEHNRLYWYRQTLGQGPEFLTYFQNEAQLEKSRLLSDRFSAERPKGSFSTLEIQRTEQGDSAMYLCASSSSGGTDTQYFGPGTRLTVL.

V gene TRBV5-1 combines with J gene TRBJ2-1, with D tentatively TRBD1 or TRBD2 (6 bases each). V dropped 3 bases and J dropped 6 bases, with 16 bases sitting between them. Germline values: CDR1 SGHRS, CDR2 YFSETQ. CDR3 length: 15 amino acids. CDR3 nucleotides: TGCGCCAGCAGCTCGACCAGGGGACTTACCAATGAGCAGTTCTTC. Translated: CASSSTRGLTNEQFF.

Comments on this clone: The sample carries other DNA sequences with the same CDR3. The chain couples TRBV11-2 to TRBJ1-1; the D gene is possibly TRBD1 (6 bases). The V and J ends lost 10 bases and 11 bases respectively, with 26 bases between them. This CDR3 region has 14 residues. Germline-derived CDR1 and CDR2 are SGHAT and FQNNGV. CDR3 coding DNA: TGTGCCACCACTTTTTCCTCCCGAGGGGGAAAGGCTTTCTTT. Protein: CATTFSSRGGKAFF.

This rearrangement joins TRBV6-4 to TRBJ2-2; D is possibly TRBD1 (6 bases). Germline loops: CDR1 MRHNA, CDR2 SNTAGT. This CDR3 has 14 residues. The V end was cut by 4 bases, the J end by 5 bases, with 11 bases between. CDR3 DNA sequence: TGTGCCAGCAGTGCCGACAGGACTACCGGGGAGCTGTTTTTT. Protein: CASSADRTTGELFF.

This chain links TRBV7-2 with TRBJ2-2; D is unclear. V was pared by 3 bases and J by 3 bases, with 11 bases between. Germline CDR1 is SGHTA and CDR2 is FQGNSA. This CDR3 spans 15 amino acids. CDR3 nucleotides: TGTGCCAGCAGCTTCGACTCCTCGGACACCGGGGAGCTGTTTTTT. Protein: CASSFDSSDTGELFF.

The count of this clone is one. The chain uses TRBV30 and TRBJ1-1, with 7 positions matching TRBD1. V lost 8 bases, J lost 1 base, and 1 base stayed unmatched. The CDR3 consists of 11 residues. Germline values: CDR1 GTSNPN, CDR2 SVGIG (reference sequence). The CDR3 loop is CAGTANTEAFF. In DNA form, the CDR3 reads TGTGCCGGGACAGCGAACACTGAAGCTTTCTTT.

The gene calls are TRBV27 and TRBJ2-2; D may be TRBD1 or TRBD2 (6 bases each). The CDR3 consists of 18 residues. V lost 9 bases to trimming and J lost 2 bases, with 25 bases between them. Germline V CDR1 and CDR2: MNHEY, SMNVEV (reference sequence). DNA for the CDR3: TGTGCCAGTGCACCACCTCTTCGGGGGACAAGAAACACCGGGGAGCTGTTTTTT. It codes for CASAPPLRGTRNTGELFF.

The chain employs TRBV19 and TRBJ2-3; 9 bases match TRBD2. The germline CDR1 and CDR2 sequences are LNHDA and SQIVND (reference sequence). The CDR3 length is 13 residues. The junction had 3 bases not matched to a gene; V was cut back by 6 bases and J by 5 bases. This CDR3 is CASSGSGRDTQYF. Written as DNA, the CDR3 is TGTGCCAGTAGCGGTAGCGGGAGAGATACGCAGTATTTT.

CDR3 residues: CASRETVAGGKTGELFF. The CDR3 nucleotides are TGTGCCAGCAGGGAAACCGTAGCGGGGGGGAAAACCGGGGAGCTGTTTTTT. J is TRBJ2-2 and V is TRBV7-2; 11 nucleotides line up with TRBD2. Germline V CDR1 and CDR2: SGHTA, FQGNSA. The CDR3 has 17 amino acids. Trimming took 6 bases from V and 5 from J; bases not matched to a gene: 11. Drawing the rest from reference TRBV7-2 and TRBJ2-2, the complete variable domain is GAGVSQSPSNKVTEKGKDVELRCDPISGHTALYWYRQSLGQGLEFLIYFQGNSAPDKSGLPSDRFSAERTGGSVSTLTIQRTQQEDSAVYLCASRETVAGGKTGELFFGEGSRLTVL.

The chain employs TRBV6-5 and TRBJ1-1; D ambiguous. The germline CDR1 and CDR2 sequences are MNHEY and SVGAGI. The CDR3 length is 12 residues. V was clipped by 0 bases and J by 6 bases, with 5 bases between them. CDR3 nucleotides: TGTGCCAGCAGTTACTCGGGGTCTGAAGCTTTCTTT. Translating gives CASSYSGSEAFF.

This clone was detected only once. The chain has TRBV5-1 and TRBJ2-1; D call uncertain. The CDR3 has 14 amino acids. The V gene lost 0 bases and the J gene lost 3 bases, with 7 bases spanning the gap. CDR1 SGHRS and CDR2 YFSETQ come from the germline V gene. CDR3 bases: TGCGCCAGCAGCTTGGCCCATAACTACAATGAGCAGTTCTTC. Translating it yields CASSLAHNYNEQFF.